The text below deals with one TCR beta chain. The sample belongs to a study of blood T cell repertoires in COVID-19. Overall study context: COVID-19 samples collected from the United States, Italy and Spain covered acute and convalescent phases.

The protocol was immunoSEQ multiplex PCR, while the TCRdb copy is restricted to in-frame clones and leaves out a portion. The sample has roughly 250,000 clones; approximately 90% are singletons. Deletions cut 4 bases from V and 8 bases from J, with 18 bases between. The CDR3 is made up of 15 amino acids. Germline V CDR1 and CDR2: SGHNT, YYREEE (reference sequence). The sequence came from a woman in her forties with acute or convalescent COVID-19. The specimen sequenced was peripheral blood. This chain uses TRBV5-4 with TRBJ1-4, with a weak D call TRBD1 (6 bases). CDR3 sequence: CASSPDQGRGEKLFF. The CDR3, as DNA: TGTGCCAGCAGCCCGGACCAGGGGAGGGGCGAAAAACTGTTTTTT. Using reference TRBV5-4 and TRBJ1-4 for the parts outside the CDR3, the full variable domain is ETGVTQSPTHLIKTRGQQVTLRCSSQSGHNTVSWYQQALGQGPQFIFQYYREEENGRGNFPPRFSGLQFPNYSSELNVNALELDDSALYLCASSPDQGRGEKLFFGSGTQLSVL.